This entry describes one TCR beta chain. Germline V lookup: CDR1 LNHNV, CDR2 YYDKDF (reference sequence). V shed 6 bases, J shed 7 bases, and the junction held 8 bases outside the gene matches. CDR3 length equals 14 residues. The donors, all of them Caucasian adults, lived in Nashville, Tennessee. The data derive from a study of shared clonotypes between healthy human individuals. The method was immunoSEQ multiplex PCR; TCRdb's version includes in-frame clones alone and lacks a portion of them. The data contain about 560,000 clones, 70% to 80% of them singletons. The source material was PBMCs. This sequence joins TRBV15 and TRBJ1-3, with TRBD1 matching over 8 bases. This sequence was found in a woman aged 35 to 49 in good health. Some clones in this sample may be carry-over from other donors' samples. CDR3 nucleotides: TGTGCCACCAGTACCACAGGGGGATCGAACACCATATATTTT. Translated, it gives CATSTTGGSNTIYF.